Presented here are 27 T cell receptor beta chains from one specimen sequenced in a study of blood T cell repertoires in COVID-19. Generated by immunoSEQ multiplex PCR, the TCRdb table keeps only in-frame clones and is missing some. In the table there are 350,000 to 550,000 clones, 80% to 90% of which are singletons. The sequenced material came from PBMCs or T cells enriched from blood (not recorded which). These receptor sequences come from a man aged 30 to 45 who had recovered from COVID-19.

This rearrangement joins TRBV28 to TRBJ2-7, with 8 bases fitting TRBD1. Germline CDR1 MDHEN, CDR2 SYDVKM. J lost 4 bases, V lost 6 bases, and 8 bases had no gene match. The CDR3 spans 14 residues. The CDR3 here is CASRYSRGLYEQYF. DNA of the CDR3: TGTGCCAGCAGGTATAGCAGGGGGCTATACGAGCAGTACTTC. Full variable domain (missing parts from reference TRBV28 and TRBJ2-7): DVKVTQSSRYLVKRTGEKVFLECVQDMDHENMFWYRQDPGLGLRLIYFSYDVKMKEKGDIPEGYSVSREKKERFSLILESASTNQTSMYLCASRYSRGLYEQYFGPGTRLTVT.

The chain uses TRBV14 and TRBJ2-1; the match to TRBD2 covers 11 bases. The CDR3 is made up of 17 amino acids. Trimming cost V 1 base and J 7 bases; bases outside gene matches: 9. Germline CDR1 and CDR2: SGHDN and FVKESK. This chain's CDR3 is CASSQVASGRMRNEQFF. In nucleotides, the CDR3 is TGTGCCAGCAGCCAAGTGGCTAGCGGGAGGATGAGGAATGAGCAGTTCTTC.

The rearrangement joins TRBV3-1 (or the pseudogene TRBV3-2) to TRBJ2-7; tentative D call: TRBD1 (7 bases). V was clipped by 4 bases and J by 2 bases, with 18 bases between them. This CDR3 comprises 16 residues. Germline V lookup: CDR1 LGHDT, CDR2 YNNKEL (reference sequence). The CDR3 reads CASSPRGAGVTYEQYF. The DNA for the CDR3 is TGTGCCAGCAGCCCCAGGGGGGCAGGGGTAACCTACGAGCAGTACTTC.

The gene calls are TRBV28 and TRBJ1-6; D unresolved. The V end was cut by 6 bases, the J end by 8 bases, with 5 bases between. The CDR3 runs to 11 residues. Germline V gene lookup returns CDR1 MDHEN and CDR2 SYDVKM. The CDR3 protein is CASSRDSPLHF. The DNA for the CDR3 is TGTGCCAGCAGCCGGGATTCACCCCTCCACTTT.

The V and J genes are TRBV19 and TRBJ1-5; D unclear. Trimming removed 10 bases from V and 0 bases from J, with 16 bases in between. The CDR3 is 15 amino acids. Germline loops: CDR1 LNHDA, CDR2 SQIVND (reference sequence). CDR3 nucleotide sequence: TGTGCCACCGCCCACCCGGGTTATAGCAATCAGCCCCAGCATTTT. Its translation is CATAHPGYSNQPQHF.

The chain couples TRBV19 to TRBJ2-5; D not certain. CDR1 is LNHDA, CDR2 SQIVND, per germline (reference sequence). The CDR3 totals 15 residues. V lost 1 base and J lost 5, with 14 bases in between. Written as DNA, the CDR3 is TGTGCCAGTAGTATAGGGTTGTTTGCGAGGGAGACCCAGTACTTC. Protein product: CASSIGLFARETQYF.

V and J are TRBV9 and TRBJ1-6; D remains ambiguous. CDR3 size: 16 residues. V was pared by 4 bases and J by 1 base, with 12 bases between. Germline CDR1 is SGDLS and CDR2 is YYNGEE. The CDR3 DNA is TGTGCCAGCAGCCCCCGGGTTGAATCCTATAATTCACCCCTCCACTTT. It specifies CASSPRVESYNSPLHF.

This chain connects TRBV11-2 to TRBJ2-4, with TRBD2 matching over 13 bases. The CDR3 extends over 14 amino acids. Germline V gene lookup returns CDR1 SGHAT and CDR2 FQNNGV. Germline trimming cut 7 bases from V and 8 bases from J; bases unmatched to any gene: 5. The CDR3 DNA follows: TGTGCCAGCATGGGACTAGCGGGAAATTACATTCAGTACTTC. It encodes CASMGLAGNYIQYF.

This chain joins TRBV5-1 and TRBJ2-3; 15 nucleotides line up with TRBD2. Losses at the gene ends were 2 bases for V and 3 bases for J; bases not matched to a gene: 16. Germline assignment: CDR1 SGHRS and CDR2 YFSETQ. This CDR3 is built from 21 residues. The CDR3 DNA is TGCGCCAGCAGCTTTAGGGGACTAGCGGGAGGTGCAGGCAAGAGGACAGATACGCAGTATTTT. It yields the protein CASSFRGLAGGAGKRTDTQYF.

The gene calls are TRBV18 and TRBJ1-2, with D perhaps matching TRBD1 (6 bases). The germline gives CDR1 KGHSH, CDR2 LQKENI. V dropped 6 bases and J dropped 8 bases, with 16 bases sitting between them. The CDR3 is 13 amino acids. The CDR3 here is CASSLTGGRGYTF. In DNA form, the CDR3 reads TGTGCCAGCTCCCTGACAGGTGGAAGGGGCTACACCTTC.

V and J are TRBV3-1 (or the pseudogene TRBV3-2) and TRBJ2-5, with D perhaps TRBD2 (6 bases). The CDR3 contains 15 residues. Germline lookup yields CDR1 LGHDT and CDR2 YNNKEL (reference sequence). V dropped 1 base and J dropped 7 bases, with 16 bases sitting between them. CDR3 amino acids: CASSQVLGGEGTQYF. In DNA, the CDR3 is TGTGCCAGCAGCCAAGTATTGGGAGGCGAGGGGACCCAGTACTTC.

The V call is TRBV15, the J call TRBJ2-1; 9 bases fit TRBD2. Trimming removed 0 bases from V and 6 bases from J; junction bases left unmatched: 12. The V gene's germline CDR1 is LNHNV and CDR2 YYDKDF (reference sequence). The CDR3 consists of 18 residues. This chain's CDR3 is CATSRDEVESGRFNEQFF. CDR3 coding DNA: TGTGCCACCAGCAGAGATGAGGTTGAGAGCGGGAGGTTCAATGAGCAGTTCTTC.

The chain employs TRBV3-1 (or the pseudogene TRBV3-2) and TRBJ2-7, with 8 bases matching TRBD1. With 5 bases clipped from V and 2 bases from J, the junction kept 5 bases outside the gene matches. This CDR3 comprises 14 residues. Germline V lookup: CDR1 LGHDT, CDR2 YNNKEL (reference sequence). The CDR3 DNA reads TGTGCCAGCAGCAACGACAGGGGTGCCTACGAGCAGTACTTC. As protein: CASSNDRGAYEQYF.

This clone was recorded once. The chain employs TRBV9 and TRBJ2-2; 9 bases map to TRBD2. Germline trimming cut 2 bases from V and 4 bases from J; bases unmatched to any gene: 9. From germline, CDR1 is SGDLS and CDR2 YYNGEE. CDR3 length equals 17 residues. The CDR3 spells CASSVLSGRFSTGELFF. DNA of the CDR3: TGTGCCAGCAGCGTTCTTAGCGGGAGATTTTCCACCGGGGAGCTGTTTTTT.

This sequence joins TRBV3-1 (or the pseudogene TRBV3-2) and TRBJ1-5; D remains unclear. Looked up from germline, CDR1 is LGHDT and CDR2 is YNNKEL (reference sequence). Between the trimmed V and J ends, which lost 0 bases and 7 bases, there was a span of 7 bases. The CDR3 runs to 13 residues. The CDR3 bases are TGTGCCAGCAGCCAAGATGAGCGGCAGCCCCAGCATTTT. It is translated as CASSQDERQPQHF.

This clone has only one observation. The genes are TRBV4-2 and TRBJ1-3; 9 bases agree with TRBD1. CDR1 and CDR2 from the germline V gene are LGHNA and YNFKEQ. The V segment lost 2 bases and the J segment 5 bases; nucleotides outside the gene matches: 7. The CDR3 totals 16 residues. CDR3 in amino acids: CASSQYPGQGRNTIYF. For the CDR3, the DNA is TGTGCCAGCAGCCAATATCCGGGACAGGGAAGAAACACCATATATTTT.

The chain uses TRBV5-6 and TRBJ2-7; 8 bases match TRBD2. The trim removed 1 base at V and 6 bases at J, leaving 6 bases unmatched. The CDR3 runs to 14 residues. Germline CDR1 and CDR2: SGHDT and YYEEEE. CDR3 sequence reads: CASSLRGLVLEQYF. As DNA, the CDR3 is TGTGCCAGCAGCTTGCGGGGACTAGTCCTCGAGCAGTACTTC.

The V call is TRBV29-1, the J call TRBJ1-2; possibly TRBD1 for D (5 bases). CDR1 is SQVTM, CDR2 ANQGSEA, per germline. Between the trimmed V and J ends, which lost 3 bases and 3 bases, there was a span of 8 bases. The CDR3 is 12 amino acids. CDR3 sequence reads: CSVDDRHYGYTF. CDR3 in DNA: TGCAGCGTTGATGACAGACACTATGGCTACACCTTC.

The rearrangement joins TRBV19 to TRBJ1-2; 9 nucleotides align to TRBD1. V was clipped by 4 bases and J by 3 bases; unmatched bases: 18. This CDR3 is built from 19 residues. In germline, CDR1 is LNHDA, CDR2 SQIVND (reference sequence). The CDR3 nucleotides are TGTGCCAGTAGTACGTTCACCGGGACAGGGAGAGTGGCGGACTATGGCTACACCTTC. Translating gives CASSTFTGTGRVADYGYTF.

The rearrangement joins TRBV29-1 to TRBJ2-1; 8 bases line up with TRBD2. J gave up 2 bases and V 5 bases, and 5 bases lay outside the gene matches. The CDR3 has 14 residues. From germline, CDR1 is SQVTM and CDR2 ANQGSEA. CDR3 in DNA: TGCAGCGTTAATAGCGGGACCGCCTACAATGAGCAGTTCTTC. Translated, it gives CSVNSGTAYNEQFF.

The chain couples TRBV27 to TRBJ1-2; TRBD1 agrees at 9 bases. Germline CDR1 is MNHEY and CDR2 is SMNVEV (reference sequence). V lost 7 bases to trimming and J lost 4 bases; unmatched junction nucleotides: 4. This CDR3 is 13 amino acids long. This CDR3 is CASTPTGGYGYTF. CDR3 in DNA: TGTGCCAGCACCCCGACAGGGGGCTATGGCTACACCTTC.

The chain couples TRBV6-5 to TRBJ2-2; 10 bases fit TRBD2. Germline assignment: CDR1 MNHEY and CDR2 SVGAGI. The CDR3 loop spans 15 amino acids. The V segment lost 7 bases and the J segment 4 bases; nucleotides outside the gene matches: 6. CDR3 nucleotide sequence: TGTGCCAGCACCTCTAGCGGGAGATCCACCGGGGAGCTGTTTTTT. Translating gives CASTSSGRSTGELFF.

This chain connects TRBV12-3 or TRBV12-4 to TRBJ1-1, with D possibly matching TRBD1 (5 bases). V lost 6 bases and J 6 bases, leaving 11 bases between the germline ends. The CDR3 sequence is 12 residues long. CDR3 bases: TGTGCCAGCAGCTGGGGCCTATCTGAAGCTTTCTTT. The encoded protein is CASSWGLSEAFF.

As DNA, the CDR3 is TGCGCCAGCAGTGCGAGACAGGGCGGCACCGGGGAGCTGTTTTTT. This codes for CASSARQGGTGELFF. The chain employs TRBV10-1 and TRBJ2-2; 7 bases agree with TRBD1. Germline V gives CDR1 WNHNN, CDR2 SYGVQD (reference sequence). The V gene end was trimmed by 4 bases and the J gene end by 4 bases; junction bases not matched to a gene: 6. The length of the CDR3 is 15 residues.

This chain links TRBV28 with TRBJ2-7; 10 bases line up with TRBD1. The V and J ends lost 7 bases and 2 bases, in that order; junction bases with no gene match: 8. The CDR3 has 15 amino acids. The germline gives CDR1 MDHEN, CDR2 SYDVKM. The DNA of the CDR3 is TGTGCCAGCACCCTAGGGACAGGGGCTACCTACGAGCAGTACTTC. Its translation is CASTLGTGATYEQYF.

CDR3 sequence (DNA): TGTGCCAGCAGTGAGCGCCGTACCACTGAAGCTTTCTTT. Amino acid sequence: CASSERRTTEAFF. This sequence joins TRBV6-1 and TRBJ1-1; D is undetermined. Germline CDR1 reads MNHNS; CDR2 reads SASEGT. This CDR3 spans 13 amino acids. The ends were cut back, 3 bases at V and 4 bases at J, with 9 bases in the middle.

This sequence joins TRBV7-9 and TRBJ2-2; 9 positions match TRBD1. The CDR3 sequence is 16 residues long. The germline V gene encodes CDR1 SEHNR and CDR2 FQNEAQ (reference sequence). With V trimmed by 6 bases and J by 6 bases, 11 bases remained unmatched. The CDR3 is CASRPQPGQGAGELFF. CDR3 in DNA: TGTGCCAGCAGACCACAACCGGGACAGGGAGCCGGGGAGCTGTTTTTT.